A single sample is the source of the 20 T cell receptor beta chains below, sequenced in a study of T cells after yellow fever vaccination. TCRdb redid the calling of the 5' RACE reads with MiXCR, one entry per CDR3 protein. The top ten hold about 0.85% of the sample, which has about 240,000 distinct CDR3 sequences, 6.9% seen once. This specimen consisted of CD4+ T cells sorted from PBMCs, obtained 15 days after the yellow fever booster vaccination. The receptor source for this set is a man aged 25 to 40 who received the YFV17D yellow fever vaccine.

The V and J genes are TRBV7-2 and TRBJ2-1, with D possibly TRBD2 on 5 matching bases. CDR3 size: 12 residues. The V end was cut by 5 bases, the J end by 10 bases, with 12 bases between. Germline V gene lookup returns CDR1 SGHTA and CDR2 FQGNSA. As DNA, the CDR3 is TGTGCCAGCAGCCGAGTGGACTTGGAGCAGTTCTTC. Translated: CASSRVDLEQFF.

This clonotype occurred a few times. The chain is built from TRBV7-2 and TRBJ1-2; D gene uncertain. The CDR3 runs to 15 residues. Germline CDR1 is SGHTA and CDR2 is FQGNSA. The ends were cut back, 1 base at V and 0 bases at J, with 9 bases in the middle. In DNA, the CDR3 is TGTGCCAGCAGCTTAGATACGGGAGCTAACTATGGCTACACCTTC. It translates to CASSLDTGANYGYTF.

This clonotype was picked up a small number of times. The V call is TRBV4-2, the J call TRBJ2-2, with D possibly being TRBD1 (5 bases). The CDR3 is 20 amino acids. V was cut by 4 bases and J by 2 bases, with 26 bases left in between. In germline, CDR1 is LGHNA, CDR2 YNFKEQ. CDR3 nucleotide sequence: TGTGCCAGCAGCCGGGGAACAACCCAGGGAATCTTCGGTAACACCGGGGAGCTGTTTTTT. This translates into CASSRGTTQGIFGNTGELFF.

This clonotype was seen only a few times. The chain recombines TRBV18 with TRBJ1-6, with D maybe TRBD1 (5 bases). Germline V CDR1 and CDR2: KGHSH, LQKENI. The CDR3 covers 16 residues. Trimming shortened V by 3 bases and J by 6 bases, and 15 bases separated the two germline ends. As DNA, the CDR3 is TGTGCCAGCTCACCCCCAAGCAGGGTGGGTAATTCACCCCTCCACTTT. Translation: CASSPPSRVGNSPLHF.

This clonotype was seen a single time. The chain carries TRBV29-1 and TRBJ2-7; 9 nucleotides match TRBD1. Germline V CDR1 and CDR2: SQVTM, ANQGSEA. This CDR3 comprises 12 residues. V shed 8 bases, J shed 6 bases, and the junction held 8 bases outside the gene matches. CDR3 in amino acids: CSLGTGNGEQYF. The DNA for the CDR3 is TGCAGCCTCGGGACAGGGAACGGCGAGCAGTACTTC.

This clonotype was counted ten times or more. The chain uses TRBV6-5 and TRBJ2-3; the D gene is possibly TRBD2 (6 bases). Germline CDR1 is MNHEY and CDR2 is SVGAGI. V shed 7 bases and J shed 2 bases, with 19 bases lying between them. The CDR3 spans 16 residues. The CDR3 sequence is CASIDLGGADTDTQYF. The CDR3 DNA follows: TGTGCCAGCATCGACCTCGGGGGAGCGGACACAGATACGCAGTATTTT.

This clonotype turned up a few times. The V call is TRBV4-3, the J call TRBJ2-7; D is tentatively TRBD1 or TRBD2 (5 bases each). Trimming pared 4 bases from V and 3 bases from J, leaving 16 bases between. CDR3 length: 15 residues. CDR1 LGHNA and CDR2 YSLEER come from the germline V gene. This chain's CDR3 is CASSRRDGLNYEQYF. For the CDR3, the DNA is TGCGCCAGCAGCCGCCGGGACGGATTGAACTACGAGCAGTACTTC.

This chain links TRBV12-3 or TRBV12-4 with TRBJ1-1; TRBD1 might be the D (5 bases). V shed 4 bases and J shed 7 bases, with 16 bases lying between them. This CDR3 has 14 residues. The CDR3 is CASSYAGTWGEAFF. The CDR3 bases are TGTGCCAGCAGTTATGCGGGGACTTGGGGTGAAGCTTTCTTT.

This clonotype was counted at least ten times. The chain recombines TRBV20-1 with TRBJ2-1; possibly TRBD2 for D (6 bases). Trimming pared 1 base from V and 1 base from J, leaving 11 bases between. The CDR3 length is 15 residues. The germline CDR1 and CDR2 sequences are DFQATT and SNEGSKA (reference sequence). The CDR3 reads CSARAFAGSYNEQFF. The CDR3 coding sequence is TGCAGTGCTAGAGCTTTTGCGGGATCCTACAATGAGCAGTTCTTC.

This chain uses TRBV5-6 with TRBJ2-1; 7 bases are shared with TRBD1. V lost 2 bases, J lost 5 bases, and 4 bases stayed unmatched. The CDR3 consists of 14 residues. Germline-derived CDR1 and CDR2 are SGHDT and YYEEEE. CDR3 DNA: TGTGCCAGCAGCTTAATACAGGGGAACAATGAGCAGTTCTTC. It codes for CASSLIQGNNEQFF.

This clonotype was observed at least ten times. This sequence joins TRBV2 and TRBJ1-2; D gene uncertain. Trimming removed 7 bases from V and 5 bases from J, with 8 bases in between. Germline assignment: CDR1 SNHLY and CDR2 FYNNEI. This CDR3 has 11 residues. The CDR3 here is CASTNGYGYTF. The CDR3, as DNA: TGTGCCAGCACGAACGGATATGGCTACACCTTC.

This clonotype was recorded many times. V gene TRBV18 combines with J gene TRBJ2-3; D may match TRBD1 or TRBD2 (5 bases each). This CDR3 is built from 16 residues. The germline V gene has CDR1 KGHSH and CDR2 LQKENI. Trimming cost V 1 base and J 4 bases, with 15 bases left between them. In DNA, the CDR3 is TGTGCCAGCTCACCACGTCAGGGCCGGGATGCAGATACGCAGTATTTT. Protein: CASSPRQGRDADTQYF.

This clonotype was detected a few times. This chain connects TRBV4-3 to TRBJ2-1; perhaps TRBD1 as D (5 bases). Trimming removed 0 bases from V and 8 bases from J, with 8 bases in between. The CDR3 totals 13 residues. Germline lookup yields CDR1 LGHNA and CDR2 YSLEER. Here the CDR3 DNA reads TGCGCCAGCAGCCAAGATCAAGGGGATGAGCAGTTCTTC. It codes for CASSQDQGDEQFF.

This clonotype was detected many times. The chain employs TRBV12-3 or TRBV12-4 and TRBJ2-3; possibly TRBD2 for D (5 bases). CDR3 length equals 11 residues. Trimming pared 6 bases from V and 4 bases from J, leaving 5 bases between. The CDR3: CASRLADTQYF. CDR3 in DNA: TGTGCCAGCAGACTAGCAGATACGCAGTATTTT.

This clonotype was recorded many times. V gene TRBV6-1 combines with J gene TRBJ2-7; D is ambiguous. Germline CDR1 and CDR2: MNHNS and SASEGT. The V end lost 6 bases, the J end lost 3 bases, and 15 bases lay between the germline ends. The CDR3 sequence is 14 residues long. The chain's CDR3 is CASRSGFGDYEQYF. CDR3 DNA: TGTGCCAGCAGATCAGGTTTTGGTGACTACGAGCAGTACTTC.

This chain uses TRBV10-3 with TRBJ1-2; D is undetermined. This CDR3 comprises 14 residues. V lost 7 bases and J lost 6, with 18 bases in between. Germline V gene lookup returns CDR1 ENHRY and CDR2 SYGVKD. CDR3 in DNA: TGTGCCATCAATCCGGAGCGCATCGACGATGGCTACACCTTC. This gives the protein CAINPERIDDGYTF.

This clonotype was detected ten times or more. The V and J genes are TRBV7-9 and TRBJ2-5; 9 bases align to TRBD2. V lost 2 bases and J lost 1; bases outside the gene matches: 5. The germline gives CDR1 SEHNR, CDR2 FQNEAQ (reference sequence). The CDR3 length is 16 residues. The CDR3 DNA sequence: TGTGCCAGCAGCTTAAAAGCGGGAGGCCTCCAAGAGACCCAGTACTTC. Translated: CASSLKAGGLQETQYF.

The CDR3 is CASSQDLEQFF. The CDR3 DNA follows: TGTGCCAGCAGCCAAGATCTTGAGCAGTTCTTC. The chain has TRBV3-1 and TRBJ2-1; no definite D call. This CDR3 has 11 amino acids. Looked up from germline, CDR1 is LGHDT and CDR2 is YNNKEL (reference sequence). V dropped 0 bases and J dropped 9 bases, with 3 bases sitting between them.

This clonotype was observed at least ten times. The CDR3 coding sequence is TGTGCCAGCAGTTTGGGGCGGGGCATCAACACCGGGGAGCTGTTTTTT. As protein: CASSLGRGINTGELFF. This chain joins TRBV12-3 or TRBV12-4 and TRBJ2-2; D might be TRBD2 (6 bases). This CDR3 has 16 amino acids. V was cut by 3 bases and J by 2 bases, with 13 bases left in between.

The genes are TRBV9 and TRBJ1-5, with 7 bases fitting TRBD1. CDR3 size: 15 residues. From germline, CDR1 is SGDLS and CDR2 YYNGEE. V was clipped by 3 bases and J by 3 bases; unmatched bases: 6. This CDR3 reads CASSATGTVNQPQHF. Written as DNA, the CDR3 is TGTGCCAGCAGCGCAACCGGGACAGTCAATCAGCCCCAGCATTTT.